This T cell receptor (beta chain) was captured by sequencing in a study of T cells in Graves' hyperthyroidism and ophthalmopathy. Study-wide findings and caveats: In the blood, most expanded thyroid clonotypes above 0.001 appeared as well.

This clonotype was observed at least ten times. Its antigen remains unknown. Amplification of TCR beta CDR3 regions used RNA as the template. First-round RT-PCR with HTBI primers amplified the TCR CDR3 region. TCRdb used MiXCR to reprocess the multiplex PCR reads, holding one entry per CDR3 protein. The sample records about half a million distinct CDR3 sequences, around 21% being singletons. Uncontrolled infection, other autoimmune disease, pregnancy or lactation led to exclusion. CDR1 is MDHEN and CDR2 is SYDVKM in the germline V gene. This CDR3 contains 14 residues. Losses at the gene ends were 5 bases for V and 7 bases for J; bases not matched to a gene: 7.

Material: blood. The chain uses TRBV28 and TRBJ1-5, with 8 bases lining up with TRBD1. This receptor was taken from a man aged 18 to 35 with Graves' hyperthyroidism. This chain's CDR3 is CASSRQGLSQPQHF. The CDR3 DNA sequence: TGTGCCAGCAGTCGACAGGGGCTCTCCCAGCCCCAGCATTTT.